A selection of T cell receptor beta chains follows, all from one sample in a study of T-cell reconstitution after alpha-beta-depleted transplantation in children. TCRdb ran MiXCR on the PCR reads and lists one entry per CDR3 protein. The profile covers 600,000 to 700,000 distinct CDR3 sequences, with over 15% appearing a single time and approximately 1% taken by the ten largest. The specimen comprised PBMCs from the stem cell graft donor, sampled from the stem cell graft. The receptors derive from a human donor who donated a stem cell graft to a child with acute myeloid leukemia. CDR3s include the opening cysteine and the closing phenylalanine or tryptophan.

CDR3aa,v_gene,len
CASRLGGGLFGGTEAFF,TRBV28,17
CASSRDNNQETQYF,TRBV6-5,14
CSASLGQGGYGYTF,TRBV20-1,14
CASSRGGVETQYF,TRBV25-1,13
CASSYEESGELFF,TRBV7-9,13
CASSLDRGEGNQPQHF,TRBV12-3/TRBV12-4,16
CASSSTPNRGFSGNTIYF,TRBV6-5,18
CSALRGNLNTGELFF,TRBV20-1,15
CASSYLGPNTGELFF,TRBV6-2/TRBV6-3,15
CSARLAGVPHPYEQYF,TRBV20-1,16
CASSLAVQEQYF,TRBV7-9,12
CASSYGQGYTEAFF,TRBV6-5,14
CSARDASSGDSYEQYF,TRBV20-1,16
CASKGQGFNEQFF,TRBV2,13
CASSQSSKPFNEQFF,TRBV6-2/TRBV6-3,15
CASSSRTVNTEAFF,TRBV5-5,14
CSVGQGAIGYTF,TRBV29-1,12
CSATSGTSPNVYNEQFF,TRBV20-1,17
CSARDDSLYSNQPQHF,TRBV20-1,16
CASSFLGQGANYGYTF,TRBV12-3/TRBV12-4,16
CASSPRTGNRYNEQFF,TRBV11-2,16
CATRAGTQGEKLFF,TRBV15,14
CASSLAPYQPQHF,TRBV11-2,13
CASSRDSQNTEAFF,TRBV7-6,14
CASTGVAGELFF,TRBV5-1,12
CASSLEGKEYYEQYF,TRBV12-3/TRBV12-4,15
CSGSDRANSPLHF,TRBV20-1,13
CASSYTRTGAGANVLTF,TRBV6-5,17
CSAPLAWTGQETQYF,TRBV20-1,15
CASSFYLTGTGGPNEKLFF,TRBV5-4,19
CATSEIRGGRQFF,TRBV24-1,13
CASSLYRQGEREQYF,TRBV7-9,15
CASTFSVDSPLHF,TRBV11-1,13
CASSLDLGSQETQYF,TRBV5-6,15
CASSSLQGRNQPQHF,TRBV11-2,15
CASTRDRGNTGELFF,TRBV4-2,15
CASSVGPGQETQYF,TRBV9,14
CASSPLLGPDEQFF,TRBV18,14
CSAGPENSATNEKLFF,TRBV20-1,16
CASSLIDGGELFF,TRBV5-6,13